This entry concerns a single TCR beta chain. Using immunoSEQ multiplex PCR, the repertoire was profiled, and TCRdb retains in-frame clones only, with some absent. The table includes 490,000 or so clones, 70% to 90% detected once. This sample stems from a study of blood T cell repertoires in COVID-19. Sequencing was performed on PBMCs or T cells enriched from blood (not recorded which). The clonotype originates from an older woman who had recovered from COVID-19.

The CDR3 DNA reads TGTGCCAGCAGCTTGGTATCCCCAGGTCCTGATGGCTACACCTTC. Translation gives CASSLVSPGPDGYTF. The rearrangement joins TRBV5-5 to TRBJ1-2; D call uncertain. The CDR3 has 15 amino acids. The germline gives CDR1 SGHKS, CDR2 YYEKEE (reference sequence). V lost 0 bases and J lost 6, with 15 bases in between.